A single count supports the clone carrying this TCR beta chain. Its antigen is not known. A read error may be the cause here, since a much bigger clone is one base away. The data belong to a study of CD8 T cells in ankylosing spondylitis. TCRdb re-called the 5' RACE reads through MiXCR, storing one row per CDR3 protein. The table includes 240,000 or so distinct CDR3 sequences, about 10% detected once. Study conclusions and caveats: Reactive arthritis synovial fluid and blood previously showed some of these motif variants. A motif of eight or nine highly homologous TCR beta variants was seen as apparently characteristic of ankylosing spondylitis blood.

The CDR3 contains 13 residues. V lost 6 bases and J 1 base, leaving 7 bases between the germline ends. The TCR comes from a male donor with ankylosing spondylitis or in good health (not recorded which). What was sequenced was blood, either unsorted or a sorted T cell fraction (not recorded which). V usage is TRBV12-3 or TRBV12-4 and J usage is TRBJ2-1; no clear D gene. The CDR3 nucleotides read TGTGCCAGCAGGATAGATTCCTACAATGAGCAGTTCTTC. This codes for CASRIDSYNEQFF.